This TCR gamma chain was captured in a study of gamma delta lymphoproliferative disorders and STAT genes. Looking at the study overall: Each gamma-chain library started from at least 50 ng of genomic DNA, using the LymphoTrack Dx TCRG Assay. Delta libraries were made per EuroClonality-NGS working group procedure.

This clone is medium-sized (0.01 to 0.1%). Its antigen is unidentified. This same CDR3 is encoded by further DNA sequences in the sample. TCRdb re-called the multiplex PCR reads with CATT. The table lists 4,000 to 5,000 gamma-chain clones, around 8.2% of them singletons. Trimming removed 8 bases from V and 9 bases from J; junction bases left unmatched: 5. The CDR3 runs to 10 residues. Overall study findings and caveats: Nearly all major patient gamma and delta clonotypes were public.

The receptor sequences were amplified from genomic DNA of peripheral blood mononuclear cells. Age- and sex-matched healthy adult donors provided control blood. The receptor was derived from a human donor in good health. The chain uses TRGV10 and TRGJ1 or TRGJ2. The J gene was missing in TCRdb and was found by matching the end of the DNA to germline. TRGV10 is treated as an ORF (open reading frame) with a function not yet certain. What was sequenced was blood. The chain's CDR3 is CAAWDVKKLF. The CDR3, as DNA: TGTGCTGCGTGGGACGTTAAGAAACTCTTT.